A selection of T cell receptor beta chains follows, all from one sample in a study of blood T cell repertoires in COVID-19. Here immunoSEQ multiplex PCR was the method, and the copy in TCRdb shows in-frame clones only, minus some. The sample consists of approximately 240,000 clones, 70% to 90% of them appearing once. Material for sequencing was peripheral blood. These receptors were collected from a woman aged 25-40 years who had recovered from COVID-19. The CDR3 runs from the conserved cysteine through the conserved F or W. The order of the fields is V gene, J gene, D gene, clone size, CDR3 protein, CDR3 DNA. The D gene is left open where the match is weak. The size of a clone is reported for some rows only, either as once, few or many, or as a class for expanded clones.

V gene: TRBV2; J gene: TRBJ1-1; D gene: .; clone size: .; CDR3 protein: CASTSGFPNTEAFF; CDR3 DNA: TGTGCCAGCACTTCGGGGTTCCCGAACACTGAAGCTTTCTTT
V gene: TRBV29-1; J gene: TRBJ1-5; D gene: TRBD1; clone size: once; CDR3 protein: CSVNTGDNQPQHF; CDR3 DNA: TGCAGCGTGAATACAGGGGACAATCAGCCCCAGCATTTT
V gene: TRBV28; J gene: TRBJ2-6; D gene: TRBD1; clone size: .; CDR3 protein: CASSLMGTGGANVLTF; CDR3 DNA: TGTGCCAGCAGTTTAATGGGGACAGGCGGGGCCAACGTCCTGACTTTC
V gene: TRBV27; J gene: TRBJ2-5; D gene: TRBD1; clone size: .; CDR3 protein: CASSSGTGAGETQYF; CDR3 DNA: TGTGCCAGCAGTTCTGGCACAGGGGCCGGGGAGACCCAGTACTTC
V gene: TRBV4-1; J gene: TRBJ2-3; D gene: .; clone size: .; CDR3 protein: CASSQDFTSSDTQYF; CDR3 DNA: TGCGCCAGCAGCCAAGATTTTACTAGCTCAGATACGCAGTATTTT
V gene: TRBV9; J gene: TRBJ2-1; D gene: TRBD2; clone size: .; CDR3 protein: CASSVELAGGNNEQFF; CDR3 DNA: TGTGCCAGCAGCGTAGAGCTAGCGGGGGGAAACAATGAGCAGTTCTTC
V gene: TRBV3-1/TRBV3-2; J gene: TRBJ1-5; D gene: .; clone size: once; CDR3 protein: CASSQSRYSNQPQHF; CDR3 DNA: TGTGCCAGCAGCCAGAGCCGATATAGCAATCAGCCCCAGCATTTT
V gene: TRBV23-1; J gene: TRBJ2-7; D gene: TRBD1; clone size: .; CDR3 protein: CASLRNGTGEEGDYEQYF; CDR3 DNA: TGCGCCAGCCTCCGGAATGGGACAGGAGAAGAAGGAGACTACGAGCAGTACTTC
V gene: TRBV7-2; J gene: TRBJ2-7; D gene: .; clone size: .; CDR3 protein: CASSLSIYEQYF; CDR3 DNA: TGTGCCAGCAGCTTATCTATCTACGAGCAGTACTTC
V gene: TRBV10-1; J gene: TRBJ2-1; D gene: TRBD2; clone size: .; CDR3 protein: CASSARTSSNEQFF; CDR3 DNA: TGCGCCAGCAGTGCTCGGACTAGCTCCAATGAGCAGTTCTTC
V gene: TRBV9; J gene: TRBJ1-3; D gene: TRBD1; clone size: .; CDR3 protein: CASSGGQGWPNTIYF; CDR3 DNA: TGTGCCAGCAGCGGGGGACAGGGGTGGCCAAACACCATATATTTT
V gene: TRBV6-5; J gene: TRBJ2-3; D gene: .; clone size: .; CDR3 protein: CASSYLGAASTDTQYF; CDR3 DNA: TGTGCCAGCAGTTATTTAGGGGCTGCTAGCACAGATACGCAGTATTTT
V gene: TRBV28; J gene: TRBJ1-2; D gene: .; clone size: .; CDR3 protein: CASGVWGVGYTF; CDR3 DNA: TGTGCCAGCGGCGTTTGGGGGGTTGGCTACACCTTC
V gene: TRBV6-5; J gene: TRBJ2-5; D gene: TRBD2; clone size: .; CDR3 protein: CASNGGANLGETQYF; CDR3 DNA: TGTGCCAGCAACGGGGGGGCGAATCTGGGAGAGACCCAGTACTTC
V gene: TRBV3-1/TRBV3-2; J gene: TRBJ2-1; D gene: TRBD2; clone size: once; CDR3 protein: CASSDKGLAGGSRYNEQFF; CDR3 DNA: TGTGCCAGCAGCGATAAGGGACTAGCGGGGGGGTCTCGTTACAATGAGCAGTTCTTC
V gene: TRBV6-2/TRBV6-3; J gene: TRBJ1-1; D gene: .; clone size: .; CDR3 protein: CASSYGGMDTEAFF; CDR3 DNA: TGTGCCAGCAGTTACGGGGGGATGGACACTGAAGCTTTCTTT
V gene: TRBV4-1; J gene: TRBJ1-4; D gene: TRBD1; clone size: .; CDR3 protein: CASRKGQSNEKLFF; CDR3 DNA: TGCGCCAGTAGAAAGGGACAGAGTAATGAAAAACTGTTTTTT
V gene: TRBV19; J gene: TRBJ1-1; D gene: .; clone size: .; CDR3 protein: CASSIPGSEAEAFF; CDR3 DNA: TGTGCCAGTAGTATTCCCGGTAGTGAAGCTGAAGCTTTCTTT
V gene: TRBV21-1; J gene: TRBJ2-1; D gene: .; clone size: .; CDR3 protein: CASSSRTGGGSDNEQFF; CDR3 DNA: TGTGCCAGCAGCTCAAGGACGGGAGGGGGGTCTGACAATGAGCAGTTCTTC
V gene: TRBV18; J gene: TRBJ1-3; D gene: .; clone size: .; CDR3 protein: CASSPTQSSGNTIYF; CDR3 DNA: TGTGCCAGCTCGCCGACTCAGAGCTCTGGAAACACCATATATTTT
V gene: TRBV9; J gene: TRBJ1-3; D gene: .; clone size: .; CDR3 protein: CASSVDPANRFSGNTIYF; CDR3 DNA: TGTGCCAGCAGCGTAGACCCGGCAAACAGATTCTCTGGAAACACCATATATTTT
V gene: TRBV4-1; J gene: TRBJ1-1; D gene: .; clone size: .; CDR3 protein: CASSQAGFMNTEAFF; CDR3 DNA: TGCGCCAGCAGCCAAGCAGGGTTTATGAACACTGAAGCTTTCTTT
V gene: TRBV6-2/TRBV6-3; J gene: TRBJ2-1; D gene: .; clone size: .; CDR3 protein: CASSYTEAVEQFF; CDR3 DNA: TGTGCCAGCAGCTATACGGAAGCGGTGGAGCAGTTCTTC
V gene: TRBV29-1; J gene: TRBJ2-7; D gene: TRBD1; clone size: once; CDR3 protein: CSVEGTGGVGLYEQYF; CDR3 DNA: TGCAGCGTTGAAGGGACAGGGGGCGTGGGCTTGTACGAGCAGTACTTC